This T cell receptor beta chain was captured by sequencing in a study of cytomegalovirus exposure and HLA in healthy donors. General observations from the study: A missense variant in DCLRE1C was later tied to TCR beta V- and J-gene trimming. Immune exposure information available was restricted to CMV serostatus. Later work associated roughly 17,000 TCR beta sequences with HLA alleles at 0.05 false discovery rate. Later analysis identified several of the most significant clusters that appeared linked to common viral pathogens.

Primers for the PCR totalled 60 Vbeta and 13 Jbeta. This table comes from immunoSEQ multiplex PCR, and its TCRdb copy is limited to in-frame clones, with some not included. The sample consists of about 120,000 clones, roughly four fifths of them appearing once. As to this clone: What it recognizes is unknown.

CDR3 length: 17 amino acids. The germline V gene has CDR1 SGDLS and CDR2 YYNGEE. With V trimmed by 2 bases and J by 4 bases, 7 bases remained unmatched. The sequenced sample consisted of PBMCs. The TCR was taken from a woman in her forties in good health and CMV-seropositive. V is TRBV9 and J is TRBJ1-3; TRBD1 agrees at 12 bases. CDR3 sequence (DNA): TGTGCCAGCAGCGTCGCGGGACAGGGGGCGCCAGGAAACACCATATATTTT. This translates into CASSVAGQGAPGNTIYF.